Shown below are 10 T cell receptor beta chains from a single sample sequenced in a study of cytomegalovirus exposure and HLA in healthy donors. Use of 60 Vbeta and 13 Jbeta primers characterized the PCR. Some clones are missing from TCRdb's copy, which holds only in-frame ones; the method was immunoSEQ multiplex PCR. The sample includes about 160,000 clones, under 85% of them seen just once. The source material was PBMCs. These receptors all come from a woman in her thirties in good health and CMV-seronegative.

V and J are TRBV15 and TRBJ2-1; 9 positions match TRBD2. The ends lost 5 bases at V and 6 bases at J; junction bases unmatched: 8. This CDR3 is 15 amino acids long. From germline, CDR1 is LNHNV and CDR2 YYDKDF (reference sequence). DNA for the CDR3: TGTGCCACCAGCCTACGGCTAGCGGGGACCAATGAGCAGTTCTTC. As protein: CATSLRLAGTNEQFF.

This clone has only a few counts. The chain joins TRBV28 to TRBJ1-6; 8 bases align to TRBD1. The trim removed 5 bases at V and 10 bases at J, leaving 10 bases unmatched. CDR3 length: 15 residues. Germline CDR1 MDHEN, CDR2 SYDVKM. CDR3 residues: CASSRTTGEGSPLHF. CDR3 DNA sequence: TGTGCCAGCAGTCGAACGACAGGGGAGGGATCACCCCTCCACTTT.

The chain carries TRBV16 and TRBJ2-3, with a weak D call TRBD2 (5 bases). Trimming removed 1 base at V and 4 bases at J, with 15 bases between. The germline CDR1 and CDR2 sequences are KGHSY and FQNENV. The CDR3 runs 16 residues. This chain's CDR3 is CASSQLGPSSADTQYF. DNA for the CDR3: TGTGCCAGCAGCCAATTGGGTCCTAGCTCGGCAGATACGCAGTATTTT.

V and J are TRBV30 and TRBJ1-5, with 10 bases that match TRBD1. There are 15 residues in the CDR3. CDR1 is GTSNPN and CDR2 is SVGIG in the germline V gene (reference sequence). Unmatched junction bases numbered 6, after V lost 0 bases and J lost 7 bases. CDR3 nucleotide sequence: TGTGCCTGGAGTGTACGAGGGACAGGGGACCAGCCCCAGCATTTT. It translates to CAWSVRGTGDQPQHF.

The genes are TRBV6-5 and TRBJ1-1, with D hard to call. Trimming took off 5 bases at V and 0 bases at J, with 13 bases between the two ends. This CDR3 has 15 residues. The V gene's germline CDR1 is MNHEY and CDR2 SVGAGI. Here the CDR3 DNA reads TGTGCCAGCAGTGCCCCCTCCAGTATGAACACTGAAGCTTTCTTT. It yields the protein CASSAPSSMNTEAFF.

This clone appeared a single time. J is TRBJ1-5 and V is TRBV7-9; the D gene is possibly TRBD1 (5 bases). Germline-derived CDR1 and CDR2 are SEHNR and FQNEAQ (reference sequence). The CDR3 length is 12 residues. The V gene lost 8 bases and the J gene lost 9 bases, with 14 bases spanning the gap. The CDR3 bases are TGTGCCAGCTCACGGGACGGGGGGCCCCAGCATTTT. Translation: CASSRDGGPQHF. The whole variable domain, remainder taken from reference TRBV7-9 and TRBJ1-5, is DTGVSQNPRHKITKRGQNVTFRCDPISEHNRLYWYRQTLGQGPEFLTYFQNEAQLEKSRLLSDRFSAERPKGSFSTLEIQRTEQGDSAMYLCASSRDGGPQHFGDGTRLSIL.

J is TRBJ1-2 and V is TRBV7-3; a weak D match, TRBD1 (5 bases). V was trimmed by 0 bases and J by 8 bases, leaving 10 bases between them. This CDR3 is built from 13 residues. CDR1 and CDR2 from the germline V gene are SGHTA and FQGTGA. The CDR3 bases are TGTGCCAGCAGCTTAACGTCCCAGGGAGGCTACACCTTC. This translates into CASSLTSQGGYTF.

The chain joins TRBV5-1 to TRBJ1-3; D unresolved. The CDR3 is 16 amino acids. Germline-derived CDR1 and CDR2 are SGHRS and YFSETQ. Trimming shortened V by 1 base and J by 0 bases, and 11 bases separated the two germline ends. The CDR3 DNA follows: TGCGCCAGCAGCTTGTCTACGGACTACTCTGGAAACACCATATATTTT. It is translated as CASSLSTDYSGNTIYF.

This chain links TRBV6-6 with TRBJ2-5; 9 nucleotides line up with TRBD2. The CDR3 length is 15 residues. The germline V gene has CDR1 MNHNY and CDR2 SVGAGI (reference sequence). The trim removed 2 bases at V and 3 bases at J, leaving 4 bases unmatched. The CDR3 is CASSYAGTSKETQYF. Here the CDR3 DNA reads TGTGCCAGCAGTTACGCCGGGACTAGCAAAGAGACCCAGTACTTC.

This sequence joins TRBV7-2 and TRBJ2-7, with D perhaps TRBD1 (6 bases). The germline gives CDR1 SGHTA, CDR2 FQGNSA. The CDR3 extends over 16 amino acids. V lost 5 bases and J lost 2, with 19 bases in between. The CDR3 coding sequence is TGTGCCAGCAGCCTACGCAACCGGGACAACCCCTACGAGCAGTACTTC. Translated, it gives CASSLRNRDNPYEQYF.